This TCR beta chain was captured in a study of blood T cell repertoires in COVID-19. The overall study: Samples representing acute and convalescent COVID-19 were sourced from the United States, Italy and Spain. T cells, B-cell-depleted T cells, or PBMCs provided the cDNA or gDNA that served as material.

In the original processing: For nucleated cells, counts were estimated from reference gene primer amplification. This table comes from immunoSEQ multiplex PCR, and its TCRdb copy is limited to in-frame clones, with some not included. For V, J and clone size, that table is used; D and trimming come from the DNA. The data show 110,000 or so clones, about three quarters seen once. The germline gives CDR1 MDHEN, CDR2 SYDVKM. With 3 bases removed from V and 8 bases from J, the gap between germline ends came to 13 bases. This CDR3 has 14 residues. The chain is built from TRBV28 and TRBJ1-4; D gene unclear. The sequence derives from a man between 65 and 80 years old with acute or convalescent COVID-19. Sequences were obtained from peripheral blood. This CDR3 is CASSFPRVGEKLFF. The CDR3 DNA reads TGTGCCAGCAGTTTCCCGAGGGTCGGGGAAAAACTGTTTTTT. Based on the CDR3 plus reference TRBV28 and TRBJ1-4, the full variable domain is DVKVTQSSRYLVKRTGEKVFLECVQDMDHENMFWYRQDPGLGLRLIYFSYDVKMKEKGDIPEGYSVSREKKERFSLILESASTNQTSMYLCASSFPRVGEKLFFGSGTQLSVL.